Included here is one T cell receptor (beta chain) sequence, with context. The antigen is undetermined. Each CDR3 protein gets one entry after TCRdb re-called the PCR reads with MiXCR. The sample has about 20,000 distinct CDR3 sequences, roughly 61% seen once. This sample is drawn from a study of vaccination and CD4 T cells after COVID-19. Study outcomes and limitations: Spike mono-reactivity was the property of 304 of 307 vaccine-specific clones in convalescent patients.

Trimming took 1 base from V and 4 from J, leaving 16 bases between them. The CDR3 consists of 17 residues. Germline loops: CDR1 LGHNA, CDR2 YSLEER. The TCR originated in a human donor who had recovered from COVID-19. Sequencing used CD4+ T cells from blood, obtained before SARS-CoV-2 vaccination. This sequence joins TRBV4-3 and TRBJ2-2, with TRBD1 as a possible D gene (6 bases). The CDR3 here is CASSQAVGQIFTGELFF. CDR3 in DNA: TGCGCCAGCAGCCAAGCGGTTGGACAGATCTTCACCGGGGAGCTGTTTTTT.